This TCR beta chain was found in a study of shared clonotypes between healthy human individuals. Unmatched junction bases numbered 1, after V lost 3 bases and J lost 3 bases. Germline values: CDR1 KGHSH, CDR2 LQKENI. CDR3 size: 14 residues. The protocol was immunoSEQ multiplex PCR, while the TCRdb copy is restricted to in-frame clones and leaves out a portion. The data hold hundreds of thousands of clones, with 77% observed a single time. Sequenced: PBMCs. This sequence originates from a woman aged 40 to 55 in good health. Some clones in this sample may be carry-over from other donors' samples. This chain links TRBV18 with TRBJ1-4; TRBD1 matches at 7 bases. The CDR3 protein is CASSPQGANEKLFF. DNA for the CDR3: TGTGCCAGCTCACCGCAGGGGGCTAATGAAAAACTGTTTTTT.